The present TCR beta chain was sequenced within a study of shared clonotypes between healthy human individuals. Points on this clone: Its specificity is unknown.

All donors qualified as healthy HIV-negative adults and had experienced no recent acute infections or vaccinations. This table comes from immunoSEQ multiplex PCR, and its TCRdb copy is limited to in-frame clones, with some not included. The sample lists around 1.5 million clones; 95% to 99% were seen once. Study findings and constraints: Despite large depth, rarefaction showed incomplete sorted-subset sequencing.

V lost 3 bases, J lost 3 bases, and 9 bases lay in between. CDR1 is SQVTM and CDR2 is ANQGSEA in the germline V gene. CDR3 length: 13 residues. Sequenced input: naive CD4+ T cells sorted from blood. Subset: CD45RA+ positively selected. This sequence joins TRBV29-1 and TRBJ2-1; no clear D gene. The sequence was collected from a young man in good health. As DNA, the CDR3 is TGCAGCGTTGATTCCCTTTACTACAATGAGCAGTTCTTC. Amino acid sequence: CSVDSLYYNEQFF.